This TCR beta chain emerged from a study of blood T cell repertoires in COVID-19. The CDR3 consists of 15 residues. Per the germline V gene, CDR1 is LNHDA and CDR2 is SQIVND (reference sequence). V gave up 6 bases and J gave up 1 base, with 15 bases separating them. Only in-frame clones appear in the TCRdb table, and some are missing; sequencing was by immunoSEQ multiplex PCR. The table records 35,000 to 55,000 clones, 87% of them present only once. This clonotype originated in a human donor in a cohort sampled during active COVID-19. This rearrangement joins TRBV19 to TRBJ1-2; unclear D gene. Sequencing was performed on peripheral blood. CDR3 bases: TGTGCCAGTAGGAGCAAAACAGCCGGTAACTATGGCTACACCTTC. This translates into CASRSKTAGNYGYTF.